Detailed here is one T cell receptor beta chain. This entry belongs to a study of technical replicates of blood from a few donors. Some clones are missing from TCRdb's copy, which holds only in-frame ones; the method was immunoSEQ multiplex PCR. Among roughly 70,000 clones, 85% to 95% were seen once, and the ten largest hold roughly 0.37%. Sequenced: T cells isolated from PBMCs. The sequence was obtained from a human donor in good health.

CDR3 DNA sequence: TGTGCCCGCCCTTGGAGGCAGGCAAGAGGCTACACCTTC. Protein product: CARPWRQARGYTF. This chain links TRBV6-1 with TRBJ1-2; D call uncertain. V shed 11 bases and J shed 8 bases, with 21 bases lying between them. This CDR3 contains 13 residues. Looked up from germline, CDR1 is MNHNS and CDR2 is SASEGT.